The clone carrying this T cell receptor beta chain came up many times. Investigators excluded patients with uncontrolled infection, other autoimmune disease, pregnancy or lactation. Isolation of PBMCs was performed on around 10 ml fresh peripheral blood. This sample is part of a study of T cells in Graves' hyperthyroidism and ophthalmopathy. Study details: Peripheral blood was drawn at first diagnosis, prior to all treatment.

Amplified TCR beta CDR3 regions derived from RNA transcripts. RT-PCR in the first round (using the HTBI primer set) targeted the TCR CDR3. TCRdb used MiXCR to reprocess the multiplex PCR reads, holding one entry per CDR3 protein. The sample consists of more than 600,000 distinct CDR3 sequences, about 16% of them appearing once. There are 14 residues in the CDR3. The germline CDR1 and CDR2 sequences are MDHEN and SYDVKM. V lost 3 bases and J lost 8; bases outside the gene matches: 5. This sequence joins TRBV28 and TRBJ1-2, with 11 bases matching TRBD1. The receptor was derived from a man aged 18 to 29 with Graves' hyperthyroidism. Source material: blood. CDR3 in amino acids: CASSFGQGADGYTF. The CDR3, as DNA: TGTGCCAGCAGTTTCGGACAGGGGGCTGACGGCTACACCTTC.